Sequencing of this T cell receptor (beta chain) was carried out in a study of shared clonotypes between healthy human individuals. There are 16 residues in the CDR3. The V and J ends lost 3 bases and 2 bases respectively, with 13 bases between them. Germline V gene data show CDR1 as MGHRA and CDR2 as YSYEKL. The assay was immunoSEQ multiplex PCR, and TCRdb's table has in-frame clones only and misses some. The data contain roughly 850,000 clones, 95% to 97% of them seen just once; the ten biggest clones take up about 0.22%. The naive CD8 population came from CD45RO-negative cells selected for CCR7, without terminally differentiated effector memory CD45RA+ cells.

The TCR comes from a man younger than 40 in good health. The chain recombines TRBV4-1 with TRBJ2-2; TRBD1 is a possible D gene (6 bases). Input material: naive CD8+ T cells sorted from blood. The CDR3 here is CASSHNRGQNTGELFF. The CDR3 coding sequence is TGCGCCAGCAGCCACAACCGGGGACAAAACACCGGGGAGCTGTTTTTT.